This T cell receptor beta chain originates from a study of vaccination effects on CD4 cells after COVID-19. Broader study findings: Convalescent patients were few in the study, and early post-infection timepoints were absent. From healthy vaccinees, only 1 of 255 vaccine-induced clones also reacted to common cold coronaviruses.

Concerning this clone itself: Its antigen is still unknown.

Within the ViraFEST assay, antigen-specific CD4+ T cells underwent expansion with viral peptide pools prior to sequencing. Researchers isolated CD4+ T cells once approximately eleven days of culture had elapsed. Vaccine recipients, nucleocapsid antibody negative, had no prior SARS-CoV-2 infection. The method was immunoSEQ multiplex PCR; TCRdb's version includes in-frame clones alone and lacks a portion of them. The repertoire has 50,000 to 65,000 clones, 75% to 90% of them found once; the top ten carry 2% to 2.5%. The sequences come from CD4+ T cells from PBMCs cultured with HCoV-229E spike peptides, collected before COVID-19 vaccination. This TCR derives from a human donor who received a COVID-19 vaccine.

CDR3 DNA: TGTGCCAGCTCATCCGGGGTAAACTATGGCTACACCTTC. Translation gives CASSSGVNYGYTF. The genes are TRBV18 and TRBJ1-2; D is unresolved. Germline-derived CDR1 and CDR2 are KGHSH and LQKENI. CDR3 length: 13 residues. V shed 5 bases and J shed 2 bases, with 9 bases lying between them. The entire variable domain, with the rest obtained from reference TRBV18 and TRBJ1-2, is as follows: NAGVMQNPRHLVRRRGQEARLRCSPMKGHSHVYWYRQLPEEGLKFMVYLQKENIIDESGMPKERFSAEFPKEGPSILRIQQVVRGDSAAYFCASSSGVNYGYTFGSGTRLTVV.